This T cell receptor beta chain originates from a study of blood T cell repertoires in COVID-19. In Cohort 3, a recovered donor had either two negative PCRs, clearance, or symptom resolution. Trimming left V 6 bases short and J 4 bases short, with 10 bases between. CDR1 and CDR2 (germline): MNHEY, SMNVEV (reference sequence). The CDR3 loop spans 12 amino acids. Measured with immunoSEQ multiplex PCR; TCRdb has only the in-frame clones, and not every one. The table records roughly 520,000 clones, around 87% of them present only once. What was sequenced was PBMCs or T cells enriched from blood (not recorded which). The chain carries TRBV27 and TRBJ2-7; D is possibly TRBD2 (5 bases). This TCR came from a woman aged 40 to 50 who had recovered from COVID-19. CDR3 amino acids: CASRTAGYEQYF. CDR3 in DNA: TGTGCCAGCAGAACTGCGGGTTACGAGCAGTACTTC.